This passage covers 8 T cell receptor beta chains from one sample sequenced in a study of blood T cell repertoires in COVID-19. Profiling relied on immunoSEQ multiplex PCR, and the TCRdb table lists in-frame clones only, not all of them. The sample shows approximately 170,000 clones, 70% to 85% of them seen only once. The sequencing sample was made of peripheral blood. The receptors originated from a woman between 50 and 59 years old with acute or convalescent COVID-19.

This chain links TRBV12-2 with TRBJ1-6; the table gives TRBD1 as D, unverified against the DNA. TRBV12-2 is an annotated pseudogene. CDR3 length: 15 residues. CDR3 sequence reads: CASRLVRGANSPLHF. The CDR3 DNA reads as TGTGCAAGTCGCTTAGTCAGGGGGGCAAATTCACCCCTCCACTTT.

The chain has TRBV7-2 and TRBJ2-3; tentative D call: TRBD2 (6 bases). The CDR3 has 15 amino acids. V gave up 4 bases and J gave up 2 bases, with 13 bases separating them. Germline CDR1 and CDR2: SGHTA and FQGNSA. CDR3 nucleotide sequence: TGTGCCAGCAGCTCCCGACTAGGACCCACAGATACGCAGTATTTT. Its protein product is CASSSRLGPTDTQYF.

The V and J genes are TRBV7-9 and TRBJ2-7, with TRBD1 matching 7 bases. This CDR3 spans 14 amino acids. CDR1 SEHNR and CDR2 FQNEAQ come from the germline V gene (reference sequence). Trimming took 3 bases from V and 5 from J; bases not matched to a gene: 7. Here the CDR3 reads CASSFNRDSDEQYF. CDR3 sequence (DNA): TGTGCCAGCAGCTTCAACAGGGACAGTGACGAGCAGTACTTC.

The chain is built from TRBV14 and TRBJ2-6; TRBD1 might be the D (5 bases). Trimming removed 0 bases from V and 3 bases from J, with 15 bases in between. Germline CDR1 reads SGHDN; CDR2 reads FVKESK. The CDR3 length is 18 residues. The CDR3 coding sequence is TGTGCCAGCAGCCAAGATTGGGGCAGGGTCGTTGGGGCCAACGTCCTGACTTTC. Protein sequence: CASSQDWGRVVGANVLTF.

This chain links TRBV19 with TRBJ2-3; 10 bases are a match to TRBD1. CDR1 and CDR2 from the germline V gene are LNHDA and SQIVND (reference sequence). The CDR3 runs 14 residues. V was pared by 8 bases and J by 3 bases, with 5 bases of the junction left unmatched. CDR3 region: CASSDRGMTDTQYF. The CDR3 coding sequence is TGTGCCAGTTCGGACAGGGGGATGACAGATACGCAGTATTTT.

V and J are TRBV3-1 (or the pseudogene TRBV3-2) and TRBJ2-1; the match to TRBD2 covers 8 bases. Trimming at V came to 3 bases and at J to 9 bases, leaving 4 bases not matched to a gene. The CDR3 spans 13 residues. Per germline, CDR1 LGHDT and CDR2 YNNKEL (reference sequence). The CDR3 bases are TGTGCCAGCAGCCAGGTCCGGGAGGGTGAGCAGTTCTTC. It is translated as CASSQVREGEQFF.

The chain couples TRBV7-2 to TRBJ1-2, with D perhaps TRBD1 (5 bases). Between the trimmed V and J ends, which lost 4 bases and 3 bases, there was a span of 12 bases. This CDR3 region has 14 residues. Germline V gives CDR1 SGHTA, CDR2 FQGNSA. The CDR3 nucleotides read TGTGCCAGCAGCTCGGGAGGGGTGCACTATGGCTACACCTTC. Residues: CASSSGGVHYGYTF.

The gene calls are TRBV11-2 and TRBJ2-1, with a tentative D call TRBD2 (5 bases). The CDR3 sequence is 16 residues long. V lost 0 bases and J lost 4, with 13 bases in between. CDR1 SGHAT and CDR2 FQNNGV come from the germline V gene. The CDR3 spells CASSLDLGSAYNEQFF. The CDR3 region has the DNA TGTGCCAGCAGCTTAGATCTGGGTAGCGCGTACAATGAGCAGTTCTTC.